These T cell receptor beta chains were read from a single sample in a study of T-cell reconstitution after alpha-beta-depleted transplantation in children. TCRdb processed the PCR reads anew with MiXCR; each CDR3 protein has one entry. The sample lists about 1,000,000 distinct CDR3 sequences; less than 30% were seen once. The sample consisted of PBMCs, mostly from graft donor cells, taken 360 days after TCRalphabeta/CD19-depleted stem cell transplant. Receptor source: a boy under three years old who had a stem cell transplant for SCID, so the T cells may come from the graft donor. Both conserved end residues are trimmed from each CDR3. A D gene is named only where the DNA matches it firmly.

>TRBJ2-7|TRBD2|TRBV3-1
ASSPGLAGGPGHPYEQY
>TRBJ2-2|.|TRBV15
ATSRDKTGELF
>TRBJ2-7|.|TRBV9
ASSGGPGKAYEQY
>TRBJ2-3|TRBD2|TRBV9
ASSERGGTLFGTDTQY
>TRBJ2-2|TRBD1|TRBV13
ASSPGQGLGELF
>TRBJ1-4|TRBD1|TRBV20-1
SARGIGRQGAREKLF
>TRBJ2-1|.|TRBV27
ASSLGKYNEQF
>TRBJ2-1|TRBD2|TRBV5-1
ASTPGLAAYNEQF
>TRBJ2-7|.|TRBV6-5
ASSYSDRNYEQY
>TRBJ1-2|.|TRBV28
ATPSLGVGYGYT
>TRBJ1-2|.|TRBV27
ASSFLQSNYGYT
>TRBJ2-1|.|TRBV5-5
ASSLHRIWDEQF
>TRBJ2-7|.|TRBV7-9
ASPSQGGEQY
>TRBJ2-3|.|TRBV30
AWSVMLTLTDTQY